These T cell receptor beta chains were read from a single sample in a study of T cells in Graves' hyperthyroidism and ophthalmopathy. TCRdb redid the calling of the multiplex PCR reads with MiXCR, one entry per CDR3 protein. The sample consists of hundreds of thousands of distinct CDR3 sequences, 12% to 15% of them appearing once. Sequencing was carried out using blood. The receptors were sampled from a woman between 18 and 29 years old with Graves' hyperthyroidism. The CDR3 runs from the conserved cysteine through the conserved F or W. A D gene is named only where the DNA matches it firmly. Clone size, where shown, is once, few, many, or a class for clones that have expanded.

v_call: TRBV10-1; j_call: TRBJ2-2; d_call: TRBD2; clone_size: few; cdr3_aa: CASSESRGGTGELFF; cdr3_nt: TGCGCCAGCAGTGAGTCGCGGGGGGGCACCGGGGAGCTGTTTTTT
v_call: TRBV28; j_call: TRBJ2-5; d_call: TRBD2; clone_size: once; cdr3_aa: CASTETSGRETQYF; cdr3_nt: TGTGCCAGCACCGAGACTAGCGGGAGAGAGACCCAGTACTTC
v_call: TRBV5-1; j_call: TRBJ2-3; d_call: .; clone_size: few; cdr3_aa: CASSLAERGPGSDTQYF; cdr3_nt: TGCGCCAGCAGCTTGGCCGAACGGGGACCGGGATCAGATACGCAGTATTTT
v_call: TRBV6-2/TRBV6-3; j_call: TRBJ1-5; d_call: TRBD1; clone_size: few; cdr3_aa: CASSQTGVQPQHF; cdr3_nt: TGTGCCAGCAGTCAGACAGGGGTCCAGCCCCAGCATTTT
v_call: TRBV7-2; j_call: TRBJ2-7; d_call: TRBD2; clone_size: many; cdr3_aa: CASSLGRTSREYF; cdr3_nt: TGTGCCAGCAGCTTAGGTCGGACTAGCCGAGAGTACTTC
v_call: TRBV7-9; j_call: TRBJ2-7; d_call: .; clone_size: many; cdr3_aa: CASSPSPVVNEQYF; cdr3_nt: TGTGCCAGCAGCCCCTCACCCGTGGTCAACGAGCAGTACTTC
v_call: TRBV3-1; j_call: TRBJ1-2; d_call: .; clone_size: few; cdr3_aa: CASSQDYGYTF; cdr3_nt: TGTGCCAGCAGCCAAGACTATGGCTACACCTTC
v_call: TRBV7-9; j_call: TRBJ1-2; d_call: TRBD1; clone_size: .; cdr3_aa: CASSSTGKPDGYTF; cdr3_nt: TGTGCCAGCAGCTCGACAGGGAAGCCGGATGGCTACACCTTC
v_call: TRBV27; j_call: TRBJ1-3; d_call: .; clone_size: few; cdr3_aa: CASSSTAYPSGNTIYF; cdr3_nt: TGTGCCAGCAGTTCTACAGCCTACCCCTCTGGAAACACCATATATTTT
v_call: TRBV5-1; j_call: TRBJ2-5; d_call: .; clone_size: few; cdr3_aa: CASSLSLSETQYF; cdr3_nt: TGCGCCAGCAGCTTGTCCCTCTCGGAGACCCAGTACTTC
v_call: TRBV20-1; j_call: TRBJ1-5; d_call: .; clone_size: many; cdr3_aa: CSARGYDMSNQPQHF; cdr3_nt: TGCAGTGCTAGGGGGTATGACATGAGCAATCAGCCCCAGCATTTT
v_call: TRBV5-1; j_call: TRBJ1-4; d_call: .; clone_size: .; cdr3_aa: CASSTGPLRDNEKLFF; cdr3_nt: TGCGCCAGCAGCACCGGGCCCCTGAGAGATAATGAAAAACTGTTTTTT
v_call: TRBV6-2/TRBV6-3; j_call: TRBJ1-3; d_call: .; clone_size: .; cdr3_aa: CASIGASPFSGNTIYF; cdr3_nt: TGTGCCAGCATCGGGGCGAGTCCGTTCTCTGGAAACACCATATATTTT
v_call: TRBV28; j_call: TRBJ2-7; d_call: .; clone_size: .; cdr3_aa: CASTSDGGDEQYF; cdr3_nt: TGTGCCAGCACCTCCGACGGAGGGGACGAGCAGTACTTC
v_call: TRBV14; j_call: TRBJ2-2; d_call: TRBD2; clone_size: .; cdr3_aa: CASSQLAATGELFF; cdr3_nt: TGTGCCAGCAGCCAACTAGCGGCTACCGGGGAGCTGTTTTTT
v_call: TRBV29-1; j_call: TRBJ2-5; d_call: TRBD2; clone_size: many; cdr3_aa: CSISGLAGVPQETQYF; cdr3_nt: TGCAGCATATCGGGACTAGCGGGAGTCCCACAAGAGACCCAGTACTTC
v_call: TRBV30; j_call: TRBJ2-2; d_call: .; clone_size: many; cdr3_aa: CAWSPTGPGELFF; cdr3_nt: TGTGCCTGGAGCCCGACCGGCCCCGGGGAGCTGTTTTTT
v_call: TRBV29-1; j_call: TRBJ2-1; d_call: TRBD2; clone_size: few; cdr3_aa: CSVAGDYNNEQFF; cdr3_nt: TGCAGCGTTGCCGGGGACTACAACAATGAGCAGTTCTTC
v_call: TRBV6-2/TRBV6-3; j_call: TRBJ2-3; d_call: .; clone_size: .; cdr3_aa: CASRRDSTHADTQYF; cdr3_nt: TGTGCCAGCAGACGGGACTCTACCCACGCAGATACGCAGTATTTT
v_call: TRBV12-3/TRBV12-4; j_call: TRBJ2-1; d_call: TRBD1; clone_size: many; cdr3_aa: CASSSLPGQGNEQFF; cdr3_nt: TGTGCCAGCAGTTCCTTACCGGGACAGGGAAATGAGCAGTTCTTC
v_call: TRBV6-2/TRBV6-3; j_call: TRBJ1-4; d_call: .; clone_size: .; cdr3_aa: CASRGAASDEKLFF; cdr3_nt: TGTGCCAGCAGGGGGGCAGCCAGCGATGAAAAACTGTTTTTT
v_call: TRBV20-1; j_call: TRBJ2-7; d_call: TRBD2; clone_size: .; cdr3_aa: CSARDRGVLAGGSVFYEQYF; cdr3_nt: TGCAGTGCTAGAGATAGGGGGGTGCTAGCGGGAGGTTCTGTGTTTTACGAGCAGTACTTC
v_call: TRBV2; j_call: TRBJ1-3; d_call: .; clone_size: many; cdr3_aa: CASSRPGGTHTIYF; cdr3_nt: TGTGCCAGCAGTCGACCCGGGGGGACGCACACCATATATTTT
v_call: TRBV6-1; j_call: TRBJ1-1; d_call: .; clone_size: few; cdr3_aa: CASSSRDMMNTEAFF; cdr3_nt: TGTGCCAGCAGTTCGCGGGACATGATGAACACTGAAGCTTTCTTT
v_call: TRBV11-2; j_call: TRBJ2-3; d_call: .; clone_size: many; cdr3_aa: CASSLGPYGGGETTDTQYF; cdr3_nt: TGTGCCAGCAGCTTAGGCCCCTATGGAGGCGGGGAGACCACAGATACGCAGTATTTT
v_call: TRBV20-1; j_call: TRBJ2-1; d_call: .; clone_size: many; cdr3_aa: CSARVAGEQFF; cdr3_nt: TGCAGTGCTAGAGTTGCCGGTGAGCAGTTCTTC
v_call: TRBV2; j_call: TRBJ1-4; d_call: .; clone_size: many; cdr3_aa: CASRLRRDQEKLFF; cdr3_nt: TGTGCCAGCAGGCTACGCAGGGACCAAGAAAAACTGTTTTTT
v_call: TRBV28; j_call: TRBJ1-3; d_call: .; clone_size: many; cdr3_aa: CASSLGSRVSGNTIYF; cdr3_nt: TGTGCCAGCAGTCTCGGGTCCCGGGTCTCTGGAAACACCATATATTTT
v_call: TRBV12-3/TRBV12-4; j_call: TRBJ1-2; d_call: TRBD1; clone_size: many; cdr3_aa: CASSDPLTGRVGGYTF; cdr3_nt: TGTGCCAGCAGCGATCCTCTGACAGGGCGGGTGGGAGGCTACACCTTC
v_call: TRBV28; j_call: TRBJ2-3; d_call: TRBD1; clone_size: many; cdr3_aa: CASRLETGGSTDTQYF; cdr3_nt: TGTGCCAGCAGGCTAGAGACAGGGGGGTCCACAGATACGCAGTATTTT
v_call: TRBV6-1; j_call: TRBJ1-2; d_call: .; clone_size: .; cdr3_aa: CASSEAGGGYTF; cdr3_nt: TGTGCCAGCAGTGAAGCGGGAGGCGGCTACACCTTC
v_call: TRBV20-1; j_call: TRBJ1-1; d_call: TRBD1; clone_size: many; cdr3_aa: CSAKLDRGDTEAFF; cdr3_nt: TGCAGTGCTAAACTGGACAGGGGGGACACTGAAGCTTTCTTT
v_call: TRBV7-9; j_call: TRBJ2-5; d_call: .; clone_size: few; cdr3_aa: CASSLAGGAVETQYF; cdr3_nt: TGTGCCAGCAGCTTAGCCGGGGGCGCGGTGGAGACCCAGTACTTC
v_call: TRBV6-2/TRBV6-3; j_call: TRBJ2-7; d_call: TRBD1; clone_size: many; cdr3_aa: CASSYSRDRGYEQYF; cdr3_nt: TGTGCCAGCAGTTACTCCCGGGACAGGGGATACGAGCAGTACTTC
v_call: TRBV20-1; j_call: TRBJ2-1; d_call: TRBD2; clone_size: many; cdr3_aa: CSARDMRLAGYNEQFF; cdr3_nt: TGCAGTGCTAGAGATATGCGACTAGCGGGCTACAATGAGCAGTTCTTC
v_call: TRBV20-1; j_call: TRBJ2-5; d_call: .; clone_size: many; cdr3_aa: CSASAPRKQETQYF; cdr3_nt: TGCAGTGCTAGTGCCCCGAGGAAACAAGAGACCCAGTACTTC
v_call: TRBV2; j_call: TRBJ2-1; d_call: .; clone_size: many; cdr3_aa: CASSGQKYNEQFF; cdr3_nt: TGTGCCAGCAGTGGACAGAAATACAATGAGCAGTTCTTC
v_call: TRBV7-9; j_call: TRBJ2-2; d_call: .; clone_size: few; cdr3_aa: CASTIGELFF; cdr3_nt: TGTGCCAGCACCATAGGGGAGCTGTTTTTT
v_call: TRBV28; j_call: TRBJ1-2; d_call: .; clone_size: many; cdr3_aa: CASSPSTEDYGYTF; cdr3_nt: TGTGCCAGCAGTCCTTCGACAGAAGACTATGGCTACACCTTC
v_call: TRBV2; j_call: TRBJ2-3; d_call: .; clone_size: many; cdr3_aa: CASSGQSSTDTQYF; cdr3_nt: TGTGCCAGCAGTGGGCAGTCTAGCACAGATACGCAGTATTTT
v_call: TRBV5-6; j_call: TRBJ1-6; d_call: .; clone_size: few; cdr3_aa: CASSLDRTGAFSPLHF; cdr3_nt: TGTGCCAGCAGCTTGGACAGGACGGGAGCTTTTTCACCCCTCCACTTT
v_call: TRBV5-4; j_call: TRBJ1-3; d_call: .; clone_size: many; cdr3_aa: CASSLGSSGNTIYF; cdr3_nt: TGTGCCAGCAGCTTGGGCAGCTCTGGAAACACCATATATTTT
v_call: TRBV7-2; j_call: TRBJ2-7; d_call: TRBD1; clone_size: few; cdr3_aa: CASSSLLGTGFDEQYF; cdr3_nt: TGTGCCAGCAGCTCCCTTTTGGGGACAGGGTTTGACGAGCAGTACTTC
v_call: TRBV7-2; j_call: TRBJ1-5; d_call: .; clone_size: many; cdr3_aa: CASSPQGRNQPQHF; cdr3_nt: TGTGCCAGCAGCCCCCAGGGACGCAATCAGCCCCAGCATTTT
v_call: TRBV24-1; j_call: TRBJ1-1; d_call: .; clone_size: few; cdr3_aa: CATSDGGLTPEAFF; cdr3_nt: TGTGCCACCAGTGATGGGGGCTTAACTCCCGAAGCTTTCTTT
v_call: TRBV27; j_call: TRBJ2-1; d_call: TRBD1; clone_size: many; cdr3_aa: CASSSPGQGRTEQFF; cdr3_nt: TGTGCCAGCAGTTCCCCCGGACAGGGGAGGACTGAGCAGTTCTTC
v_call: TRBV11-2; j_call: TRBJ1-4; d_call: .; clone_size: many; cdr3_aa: CASSLVLRGAREKLFF; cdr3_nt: TGTGCCAGCAGCTTAGTCTTGAGGGGCGCGCGGGAAAAACTGTTTTTT
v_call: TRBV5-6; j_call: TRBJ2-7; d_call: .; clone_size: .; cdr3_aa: CASSLYLSYEQYF; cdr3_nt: TGTGCCAGCAGCTTGTATCTCTCCTACGAGCAGTACTTC
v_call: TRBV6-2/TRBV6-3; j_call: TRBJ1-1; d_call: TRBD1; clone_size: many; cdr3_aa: CASSLRQGIEAFF; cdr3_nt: TGTGCCAGCAGCCTACGACAGGGCATTGAAGCTTTCTTT
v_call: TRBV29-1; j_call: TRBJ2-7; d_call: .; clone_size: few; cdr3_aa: CSVVTGRIYEQYF; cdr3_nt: TGCAGCGTTGTAACGGGGAGAATCTACGAGCAGTACTTC
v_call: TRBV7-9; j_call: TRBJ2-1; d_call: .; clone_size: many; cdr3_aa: CASSYPEGLINEQFF; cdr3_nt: TGTGCCAGCTCCTACCCGGAGGGCCTAATTAATGAGCAGTTCTTC
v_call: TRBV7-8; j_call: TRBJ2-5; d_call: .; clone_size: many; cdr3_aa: CASSLVLVKKETQYF; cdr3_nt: TGTGCCAGCAGCTTAGTATTGGTGAAGAAAGAGACCCAGTACTTC
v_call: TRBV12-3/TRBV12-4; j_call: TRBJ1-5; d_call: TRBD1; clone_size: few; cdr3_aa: CASSLGARQGGQPQHF; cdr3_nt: TGTGCCAGCAGTTTAGGGGCCCGACAGGGAGGACAGCCCCAGCATTTT